Each of the 20 T cell receptor beta chains below was sequenced from the same sample in a study of blood T cell repertoires in COVID-19. TCRdb keeps only in-frame clones here, not all; method: immunoSEQ multiplex PCR. The sample records 200,000 to 250,000 clones, nearly 85% being singletons. What was sequenced was peripheral blood. All receptors derive from a woman in her 30s with COVID-19, enrolled during active disease.

Worth noting for this clone: Compared with germline, one end of the junction differs, possibly owing to a read error. This sequence joins TRBV24-1 and TRBJ1-6; D is undetermined. This CDR3 contains 17 residues. Germline V gene sequence: CDR1 KGHDR, CDR2 SFDVKD. The CDR3 DNA reads TGTGCCACCAGTGATTTGCCCCATAGCCACTATCATTCACCCCTCCACTTT. Its protein is CATSDLPHSHYHSPLHF.

Regarding this clone: At one boundary the junction diverges from the germline segment, which might be a read error. The chain couples TRBV7-6 to TRBJ1-1; weak D call: TRBD1 (6 bases). The CDR3 is made up of 13 amino acids. Per the germline V gene, CDR1 is SGHVS and CDR2 is FNYEAQ. CDR3 region: CASSLAAPGELSF. The CDR3, as DNA: TGTGCCAGCAGCTTAGCAGCCCCAGGGGAGCTTAGCTTT.

The V and J genes are TRBV7-7 and TRBJ2-5; D remains unclear. The CDR3 covers 16 residues. Germline-derived CDR1 and CDR2 are SSHAT and FNYEAQ (reference sequence). V lost 5 bases, J lost 1 base, and 17 bases lay in between. CDR3 residues: CASSPLATPSQETQYF. DNA for the CDR3: TGTGCCAGCAGCCCGTTAGCTACCCCCTCCCAAGAGACCCAGTACTTC.

The V gene is TRBV5-1, the J gene TRBJ2-2; 8 bases match TRBD2. CDR3 size: 16 residues. J gave up 4 bases and V 5 bases, and 10 bases lay outside the gene matches. Germline V gene data show CDR1 as SGHRS and CDR2 as YFSETQ. In DNA, the CDR3 is TGCGCCAGCAGTGAATCGGGAGGGGGATCCACCGGGGAGCTGTTTTTT. This codes for CASSESGGGSTGELFF.

This sequence joins TRBV7-8 and TRBJ1-1; D gene ambiguous. CDR3 length: 13 amino acids. The V and J ends lost 6 bases and 0 bases respectively, with 8 bases between them. Germline V gives CDR1 SGHVS, CDR2 FQNEAQ. The CDR3 spells CASRSGMNTEAFF. The CDR3, as DNA: TGTGCCAGCAGGTCGGGTATGAACACTGAAGCTTTCTTT.

This chain connects TRBV28 to TRBJ2-4, with a tentative D call TRBD1 (6 bases). Trimming left V 3 bases short and J 2 bases short, with 11 bases between. The length of the CDR3 is 15 residues. From germline, CDR1 is MDHEN and CDR2 SYDVKM. The CDR3 DNA sequence: TGTGCCAGCAGTTTTAAGGGGGAGTCCAAAAACATTCAGTACTTC. It codes for CASSFKGESKNIQYF.

This rearrangement joins TRBV4-1 to TRBJ1-5; D unclear. V lost 3 bases, J lost 5 bases, and 8 bases lay in between. The CDR3 consists of 13 residues. Germline-derived CDR1 and CDR2 are MGHRA and YSYEKL. Written as DNA, the CDR3 is TGCGCCAGCAGCCAGGCCCTGGATCAGCCCCAGCATTTT. It codes for CASSQALDQPQHF.

This chain links TRBV29-1 with TRBJ1-2; a weak D match, TRBD1 (5 bases). The CDR3 length is 12 residues. The V gene's germline CDR1 is SQVTM and CDR2 ANQGSEA. V lost 1 base to trimming and J lost 3 bases, with 6 bases between them. The chain's CDR3 is CSVEGRDYGYTF. DNA of the CDR3: TGCAGCGTTGAAGGCAGGGACTATGGCTACACCTTC. The variable domain in full, with the rest retrieved from reference TRBV29-1 and TRBJ1-2, is SAVISQKPSRDICQRGTSLTIQCQVDSQVTMMFWYRQQPGQSLTLIATANQGSEATYESGFVIDKFPISRPNLTFSTLTVSNMSPEDSSIYLCSVEGRDYGYTFGSGTRLTVV.

The V gene is TRBV15, the J gene TRBJ2-2, with 9 bases matching TRBD1. This CDR3 region has 17 residues. In germline, CDR1 is LNHNV, CDR2 YYDKDF (reference sequence). The junction had 8 bases not matched to a gene; V was cut back by 0 bases and J by 6 bases. CDR3: CATSREWGQGRAGELFF. In DNA form, the CDR3 reads TGTGCCACCAGCAGAGAGTGGGGACAGGGTAGAGCCGGGGAGCTGTTTTTT.

J is TRBJ1-5 and V is TRBV12-3 or TRBV12-4; 8 bases fit TRBD1. The CDR3 is 13 amino acids. V lost 7 bases to trimming and J lost 7 bases; unmatched junction nucleotides: 6. The CDR3 sequence is CASNQGAFQPQHF. The CDR3 DNA follows: TGTGCCAGCAACCAGGGGGCGTTCCAGCCCCAGCATTTT.

The chain is built from TRBV7-3 and TRBJ1-2; weak D call: TRBD1 (6 bases). Germline assignment: CDR1 SGHTA and CDR2 FQGTGA. CDR3 length equals 15 residues. V dropped 6 bases and J dropped 2 bases, with 16 bases sitting between them. The CDR3 protein is CASRIDAGGNYGYTF. The DNA of the CDR3 is TGTGCCAGCAGAATCGACGCGGGGGGCAACTATGGCTACACCTTC.

This clone was recorded once. No DNA is shown, since the ends of the CDR3 on it are uncertain; the CDR3 is the one TCRdb lists. The rearrangement uses TRBV28 and TRBJ2-3; the table's D gene call, TRBD2, was not cross checked with the DNA. Germline V gives CDR1 MDHEN, CDR2 SYDVKM. The CDR3 length equals 16 residues, ends included. CDR3 region: CASSTSGLVSTDTQYF.

The chain combines TRBV28 with TRBJ1-2; D remains ambiguous. Per the germline V gene, CDR1 is MDHEN and CDR2 is SYDVKM. V shed 7 bases and J shed 4 bases, with 19 bases lying between them. CDR3 length: 15 residues. The CDR3 DNA is TGTGCCAGCACCCCGACGCCAGTTTCAGGCTATGGCTACACCTTC. Its protein is CASTPTPVSGYGYTF.

The V and J genes are TRBV19 and TRBJ1-4, with TRBD1 matching 9 bases. With V trimmed by 4 bases and J by 2 bases, 2 bases remained unmatched. This CDR3 region has 15 residues. Germline lookup yields CDR1 LNHDA and CDR2 SQIVND (reference sequence). CDR3 nucleotide sequence: TGTGCCAGTAGTACCGGGACAGGGACTAATGAAAAACTGTTTTTT. It codes for CASSTGTGTNEKLFF.

The rearrangement links TRBV6-4 to TRBJ2-3; 10 bases align to TRBD2. The germline V gene encodes CDR1 MRHNA and CDR2 SNTAGT. This CDR3 spans 19 amino acids. V lost 3 bases, J lost 3 bases, and 15 bases stayed unmatched. CDR3 protein: CASSEGWLAGERETDTQYF. Written as DNA, the CDR3 is TGTGCCAGCAGTGAGGGTTGGCTAGCGGGAGAACGGGAGACAGATACGCAGTATTTT.

V usage is TRBV2 and J usage is TRBJ1-6; D gene uncertain. CDR3 length: 14 amino acids. Trimming shortened V by 6 bases and J by 6 bases, and 12 bases separated the two germline ends. Germline V lookup: CDR1 SNHLY, CDR2 FYNNEI. The CDR3 DNA follows: TGTGCCAGCAGAACTTCTTCGGGTAATTCACCCCTCCACTTT. Translated, it gives CASRTSSGNSPLHF.

This clone was seen a single time. The rearrangement joins TRBV7-2 to TRBJ2-7, with D hard to call. The V end was cut by 3 bases, the J end by 4 bases, with 10 bases between. The CDR3 is 13 residues long. Germline V gives CDR1 SGHTA, CDR2 FQGNSA. The CDR3 region is CASSFPPRYEQYF. CDR3 nucleotide sequence: TGTGCCAGCAGCTTTCCGCCGAGATACGAGCAGTACTTC.

This rearrangement joins TRBV7-9 to TRBJ2-7; D call uncertain. V lost 4 bases and J 0 bases, leaving 13 bases between the germline ends. Per the germline V gene, CDR1 is SEHNR and CDR2 is FQNEAQ (reference sequence). The CDR3 is 15 amino acids. CDR3 sequence: CASSSSTRVSYEQYF. Written as DNA, the CDR3 is TGTGCCAGCAGCTCATCCACCCGGGTCTCCTACGAGCAGTACTTC. Full variable domain (missing parts from reference TRBV7-9 and TRBJ2-7): DTGVSQNPRHKITKRGQNVTFRCDPISEHNRLYWYRQTLGQGPEFLTYFQNEAQLEKSRLLSDRFSAERPKGSFSTLEIQRTEQGDSAMYLCASSSSTRVSYEQYFGPGTRLTVT.

This clone has only a few counts. The gene calls are TRBV7-9 and TRBJ1-6; weak D call: TRBD1 (5 bases). The V end lost 5 bases, the J end lost 0 bases, and 11 bases lay between the germline ends. Germline V gene data show CDR1 as SEHNR and CDR2 as FQNEAQ (reference sequence). The CDR3 consists of 16 residues. The CDR3 protein is CASSAGDISYNSPLHF. CDR3 coding DNA: TGTGCCAGCAGCGCGGGGGATATCTCCTATAATTCACCCCTCCACTTT.

The genes are TRBV4-3 and TRBJ2-3, with TRBD2 matching 10 bases. CDR3 length: 16 residues. Germline V gives CDR1 LGHNA, CDR2 YSLEER. With V trimmed by 4 bases and J by 4 bases, 8 bases remained unmatched. CDR3 coding DNA: TGCGCCAGCAGCCCGGGTGCTAGCGGGGGCGCAGATACGCAGTATTTT. Protein sequence: CASSPGASGGADTQYF.